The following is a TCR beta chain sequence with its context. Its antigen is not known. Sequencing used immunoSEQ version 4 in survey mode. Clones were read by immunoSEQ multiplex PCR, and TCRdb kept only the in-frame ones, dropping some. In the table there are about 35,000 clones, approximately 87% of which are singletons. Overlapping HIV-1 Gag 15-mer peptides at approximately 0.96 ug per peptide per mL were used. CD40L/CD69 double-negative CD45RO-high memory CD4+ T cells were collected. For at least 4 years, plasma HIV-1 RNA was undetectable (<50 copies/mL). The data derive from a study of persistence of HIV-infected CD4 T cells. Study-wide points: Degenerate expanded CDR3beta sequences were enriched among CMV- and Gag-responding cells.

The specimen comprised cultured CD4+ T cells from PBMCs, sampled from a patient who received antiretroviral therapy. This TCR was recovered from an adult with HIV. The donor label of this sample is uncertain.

The CDR3 spells CASRANDRFWDEQYF. The CDR3 DNA reads TGTGCCAGTAGGGCAAACGACAGGTTTTGGGACGAGCAGTACTTC. The chain carries TRBV19 and TRBJ2-7, with D perhaps matching TRBD1 (6 bases). Trimming stripped 6 bases from V and 5 bases from J, with 20 bases between. Germline V lookup: CDR1 LNHDA, CDR2 SQIVND (reference sequence). The CDR3 is made up of 15 amino acids.